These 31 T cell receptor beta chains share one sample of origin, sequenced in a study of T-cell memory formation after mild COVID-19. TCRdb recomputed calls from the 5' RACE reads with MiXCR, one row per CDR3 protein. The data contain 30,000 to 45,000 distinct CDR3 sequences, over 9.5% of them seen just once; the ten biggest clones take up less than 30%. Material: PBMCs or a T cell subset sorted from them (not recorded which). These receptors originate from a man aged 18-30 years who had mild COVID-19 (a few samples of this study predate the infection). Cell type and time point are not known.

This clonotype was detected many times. The CDR3 loop reads CASSHIVQTGVAEAFF. Here the CDR3 DNA reads TGTGCCAGCAGTCATATCGTACAGACTGGGGTAGCTGAAGCTTTCTTT. This rearrangement joins TRBV7-8 to TRBJ1-1; no firm D call. The V and J ends lost 6 bases and 6 bases respectively, with 23 bases between them. The V gene's germline CDR1 is SGHVS and CDR2 FQNEAQ. The CDR3 totals 16 residues.

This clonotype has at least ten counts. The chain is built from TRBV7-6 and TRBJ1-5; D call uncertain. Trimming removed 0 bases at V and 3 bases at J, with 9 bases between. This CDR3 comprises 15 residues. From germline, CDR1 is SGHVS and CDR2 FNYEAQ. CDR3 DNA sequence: TGTGCCAGCAGCTTAGCGTCGGGGTTCAATCAGCCCCAGCATTTT. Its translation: CASSLASGFNQPQHF.

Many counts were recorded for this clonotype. The chain's CDR3 is CASRASSVRSSYNSPLHF. As DNA, the CDR3 is TGTGCCAGTAGGGCCTCGAGTGTTCGGAGCTCCTATAATTCACCCCTCCACTTT. The chain has TRBV19 and TRBJ1-6; D uncertain. This CDR3 comprises 18 residues. Germline CDR1 is LNHDA and CDR2 is SQIVND (reference sequence). Trimming took off 6 bases at V and 0 bases at J, with 18 bases between the two ends.

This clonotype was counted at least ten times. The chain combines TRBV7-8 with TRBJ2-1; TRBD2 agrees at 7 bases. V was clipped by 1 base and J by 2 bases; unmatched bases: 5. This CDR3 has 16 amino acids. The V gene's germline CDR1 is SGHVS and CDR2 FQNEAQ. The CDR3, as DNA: TGTGCCAGCAGCTTAGTCGGCGGGGGAACCTACAATGAGCAGTTCTTC. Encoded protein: CASSLVGGGTYNEQFF.

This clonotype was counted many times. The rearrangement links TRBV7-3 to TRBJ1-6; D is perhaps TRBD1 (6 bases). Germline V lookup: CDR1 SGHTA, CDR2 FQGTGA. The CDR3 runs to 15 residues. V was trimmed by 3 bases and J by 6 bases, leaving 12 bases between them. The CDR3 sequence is CASSFPGQTNSPLHF. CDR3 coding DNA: TGTGCCAGCAGCTTCCCCGGACAGACTAATTCACCCCTCCACTTT.

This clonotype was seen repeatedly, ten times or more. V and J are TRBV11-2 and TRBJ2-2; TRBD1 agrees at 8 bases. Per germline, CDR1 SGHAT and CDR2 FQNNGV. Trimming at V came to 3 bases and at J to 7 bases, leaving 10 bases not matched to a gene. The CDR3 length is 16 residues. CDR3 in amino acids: CASSLAGQGNDGELFF. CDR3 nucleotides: TGTGCCAGCAGCTTGGCTGGACAGGGTAATGACGGGGAGCTGTTTTTT.

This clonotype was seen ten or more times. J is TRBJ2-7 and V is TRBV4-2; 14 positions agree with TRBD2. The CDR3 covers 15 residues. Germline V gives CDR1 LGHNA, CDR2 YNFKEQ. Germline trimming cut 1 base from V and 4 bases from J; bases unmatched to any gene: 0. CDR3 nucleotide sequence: TGTGCCAGCAGCCAAGGACTAGCGGGGGGGTACGAGCAGTACTTC. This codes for CASSQGLAGGYEQYF.

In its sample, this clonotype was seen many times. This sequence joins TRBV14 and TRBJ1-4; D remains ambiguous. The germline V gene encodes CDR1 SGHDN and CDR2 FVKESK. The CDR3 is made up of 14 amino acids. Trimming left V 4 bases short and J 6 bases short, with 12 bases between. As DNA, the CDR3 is TGTGCCAGCAGCCGGACGGTATACTATGAAAAACTGTTTTTT. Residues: CASSRTVYYEKLFF.

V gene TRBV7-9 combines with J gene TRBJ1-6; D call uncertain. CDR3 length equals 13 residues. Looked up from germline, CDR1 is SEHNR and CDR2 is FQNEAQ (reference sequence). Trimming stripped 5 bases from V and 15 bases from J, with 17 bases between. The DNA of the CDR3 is TGTGCCAGCAGCATCCGGAACGGTGATTTCCTCCACTTT. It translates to CASSIRNGDFLHF.

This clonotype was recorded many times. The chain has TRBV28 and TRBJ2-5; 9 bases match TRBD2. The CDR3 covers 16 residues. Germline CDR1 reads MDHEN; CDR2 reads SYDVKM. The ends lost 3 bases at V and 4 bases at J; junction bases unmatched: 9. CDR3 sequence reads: CASSLWLAGRGETQYF. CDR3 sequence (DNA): TGTGCCAGCAGTTTGTGGCTAGCGGGGAGGGGAGAGACCCAGTACTTC.

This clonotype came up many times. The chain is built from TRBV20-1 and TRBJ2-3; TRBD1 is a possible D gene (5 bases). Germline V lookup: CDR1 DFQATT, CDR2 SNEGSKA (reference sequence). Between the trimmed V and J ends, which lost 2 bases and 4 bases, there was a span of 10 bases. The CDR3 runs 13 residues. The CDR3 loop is CSARNPGPDTQYF. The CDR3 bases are TGCAGTGCTAGAAACCCAGGGCCAGATACGCAGTATTTT.

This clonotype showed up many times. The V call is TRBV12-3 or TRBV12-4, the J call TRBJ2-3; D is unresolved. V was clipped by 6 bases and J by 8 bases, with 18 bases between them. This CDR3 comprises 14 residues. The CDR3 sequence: CASSSWVRRGTQYF. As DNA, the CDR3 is TGTGCCAGCAGCTCATGGGTCCGGAGAGGTACGCAGTATTTT.

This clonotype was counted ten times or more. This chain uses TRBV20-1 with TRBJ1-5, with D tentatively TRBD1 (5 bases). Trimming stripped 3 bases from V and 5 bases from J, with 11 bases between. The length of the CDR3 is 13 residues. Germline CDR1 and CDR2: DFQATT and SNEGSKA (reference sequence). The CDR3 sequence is CSARGGIHQPQHF. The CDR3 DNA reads TGCAGTGCTAGGGGGGGGATCCATCAGCCCCAGCATTTT.

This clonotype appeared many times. CDR3 region: CASSLVLGTGEKLFF. For the CDR3, the DNA is TGCGCCAGCAGCTTGGTTCTTGGGACGGGGGAAAAACTGTTTTTT. The chain uses TRBV5-1 and TRBJ1-4; D possibly corresponds to TRBD1 (5 bases). Germline CDR1 and CDR2: SGHRS and YFSETQ. The length of the CDR3 is 15 residues. V was pared by 0 bases and J by 8 bases, with 14 bases between.

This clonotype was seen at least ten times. The CDR3 spells CASSQVQGGGGELFF. In nucleotides, the CDR3 is TGCGCCAGCAGCCAAGTCCAGGGAGGGGGCGGGGAGCTGTTTTTT. The chain is built from TRBV4-3 and TRBJ2-2; D might be TRBD2 (7 bases). CDR1 LGHNA and CDR2 YSLEER come from the germline V gene. The CDR3 loop spans 15 amino acids. V lost 1 base, J lost 7 bases, and 13 bases lay in between.

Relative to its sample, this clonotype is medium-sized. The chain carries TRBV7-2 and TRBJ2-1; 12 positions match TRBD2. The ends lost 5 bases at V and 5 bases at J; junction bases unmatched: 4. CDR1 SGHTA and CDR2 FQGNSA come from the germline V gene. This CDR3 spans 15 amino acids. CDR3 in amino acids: CASSPGLAGNNEQFF. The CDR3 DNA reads TGTGCCAGCAGCCCCGGACTAGCGGGGAACAATGAGCAGTTCTTC.

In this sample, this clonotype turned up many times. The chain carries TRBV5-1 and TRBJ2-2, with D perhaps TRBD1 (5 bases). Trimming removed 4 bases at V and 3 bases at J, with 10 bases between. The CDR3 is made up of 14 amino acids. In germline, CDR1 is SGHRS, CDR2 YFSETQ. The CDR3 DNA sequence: TGCGCCAGCAGCCTACAGGACCACACCGGGGAGCTGTTTTTT. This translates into CASSLQDHTGELFF.

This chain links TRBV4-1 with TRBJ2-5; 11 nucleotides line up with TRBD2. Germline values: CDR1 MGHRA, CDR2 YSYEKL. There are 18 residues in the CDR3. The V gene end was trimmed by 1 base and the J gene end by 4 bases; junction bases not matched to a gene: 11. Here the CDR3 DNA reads TGCGCCAGCAGCCAAGCGGCGCTAGCGGGGGGCGGGCGAGAGACCCAGTACTTC. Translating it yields CASSQAALAGGGRETQYF.

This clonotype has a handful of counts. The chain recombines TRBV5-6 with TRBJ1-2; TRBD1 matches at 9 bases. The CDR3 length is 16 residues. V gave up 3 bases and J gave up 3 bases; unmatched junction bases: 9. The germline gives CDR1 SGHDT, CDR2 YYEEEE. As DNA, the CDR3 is TGTGCCAGCAGCTACCCCTTTGGGGACAGGGACTATGGCTACACCTTC. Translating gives CASSYPFGDRDYGYTF.

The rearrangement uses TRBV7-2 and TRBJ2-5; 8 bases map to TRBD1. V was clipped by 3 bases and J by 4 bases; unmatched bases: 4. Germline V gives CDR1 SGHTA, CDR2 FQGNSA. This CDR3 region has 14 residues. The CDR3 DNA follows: TGTGCCAGCAGCTTCGACAGGGGACGAGAGACCCAGTACTTC. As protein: CASSFDRGRETQYF. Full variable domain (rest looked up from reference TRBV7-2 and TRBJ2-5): GAGVSQSPSNKVTEKGKDVELRCDPISGHTALYWYRQSLGQGLEFLIYFQGNSAPDKSGLPSDRFSAERTGGSVSTLTIQRTQQEDSAVYLCASSFDRGRETQYFGPGTRLLVL.

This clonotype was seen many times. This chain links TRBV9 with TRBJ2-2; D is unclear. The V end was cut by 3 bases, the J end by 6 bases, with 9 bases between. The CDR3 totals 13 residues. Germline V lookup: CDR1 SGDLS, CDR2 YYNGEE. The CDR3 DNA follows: TGTGCCAGCAGCGCCTACTTGTCCGGGGAGCTGTTTTTT. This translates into CASSAYLSGELFF.

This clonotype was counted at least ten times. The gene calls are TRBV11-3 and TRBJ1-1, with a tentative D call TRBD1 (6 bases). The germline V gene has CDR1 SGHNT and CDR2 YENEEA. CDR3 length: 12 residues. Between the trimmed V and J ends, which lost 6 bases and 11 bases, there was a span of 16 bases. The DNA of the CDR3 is TGTGCCAGCAGTCGGGACATTAGGCGGGCTTTCTTT. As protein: CASSRDIRRAFF.

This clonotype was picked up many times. The CDR3 here is CASSSTRGGNEQFF. CDR3 bases: TGTGCCAGCAGCTCAACCCGGGGGGGCAATGAGCAGTTCTTC. The V and J genes are TRBV5-5 and TRBJ2-1; 8 bases fit TRBD2. Trimming cost V 3 bases and J 6 bases; bases outside gene matches: 5. This CDR3 is 14 amino acids long. CDR1 and CDR2 (germline): SGHKS, YYEKEE (reference sequence). The full variable domain, with the rest looked up from reference TRBV5-5 and TRBJ2-1, is DAGVTQSPTHLIKTRGQQVTLRCSPISGHKSVSWYQQVLGQGPQFIFQYYEKEERGRGNFPDRFSARQFPNYSSELNVNALLLGDSALYLCASSSTRGGNEQFFGPGTRLTVL.

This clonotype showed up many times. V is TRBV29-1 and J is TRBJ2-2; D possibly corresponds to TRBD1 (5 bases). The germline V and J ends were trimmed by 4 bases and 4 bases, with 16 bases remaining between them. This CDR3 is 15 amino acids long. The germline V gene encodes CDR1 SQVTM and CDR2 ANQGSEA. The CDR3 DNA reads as TGCAGCGTTGGTGCCCCTGGGGCAGGCACCGGGGAGCTGTTTTTT. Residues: CSVGAPGAGTGELFF.

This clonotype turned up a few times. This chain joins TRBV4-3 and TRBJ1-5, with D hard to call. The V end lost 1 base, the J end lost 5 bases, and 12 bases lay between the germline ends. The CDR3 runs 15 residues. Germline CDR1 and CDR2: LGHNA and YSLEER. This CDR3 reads CASSQGFNKDQPQHF. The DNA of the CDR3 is TGCGCCAGCAGCCAAGGCTTTAACAAAGATCAGCCCCAGCATTTT.

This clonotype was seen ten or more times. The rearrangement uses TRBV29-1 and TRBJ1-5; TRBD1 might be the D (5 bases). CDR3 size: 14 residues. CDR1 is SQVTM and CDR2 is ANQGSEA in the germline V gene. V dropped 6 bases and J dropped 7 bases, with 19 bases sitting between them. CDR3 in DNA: TGCAGCGTCCAGTGGGGGACCGGCGGCCAGCCCCAGCATTTT. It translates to CSVQWGTGGQPQHF.

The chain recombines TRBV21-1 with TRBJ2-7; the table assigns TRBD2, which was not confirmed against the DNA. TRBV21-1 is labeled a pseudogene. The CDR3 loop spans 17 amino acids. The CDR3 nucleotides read TGTGCCAGCAGCAAAGGAGTAATGGACTGCATATGTTACGAGCAGTACTTC. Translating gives CASSKGVMDCICYEQYF.

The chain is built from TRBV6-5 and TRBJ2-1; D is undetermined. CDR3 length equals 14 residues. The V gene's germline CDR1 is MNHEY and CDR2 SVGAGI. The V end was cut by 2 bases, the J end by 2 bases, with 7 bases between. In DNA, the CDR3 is TGTGCCAGCAGTTACCTCGGACCCTACAATGAGCAGTTCTTC. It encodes CASSYLGPYNEQFF.

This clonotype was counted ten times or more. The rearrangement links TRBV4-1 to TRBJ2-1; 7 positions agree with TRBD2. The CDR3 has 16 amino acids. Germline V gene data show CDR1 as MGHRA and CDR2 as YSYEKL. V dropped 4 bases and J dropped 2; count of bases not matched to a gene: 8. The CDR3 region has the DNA TGCGCCAGCAGCCTCAGATCGGGGGGTACCTACAATGAGCAGTTCTTC. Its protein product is CASSLRSGGTYNEQFF.

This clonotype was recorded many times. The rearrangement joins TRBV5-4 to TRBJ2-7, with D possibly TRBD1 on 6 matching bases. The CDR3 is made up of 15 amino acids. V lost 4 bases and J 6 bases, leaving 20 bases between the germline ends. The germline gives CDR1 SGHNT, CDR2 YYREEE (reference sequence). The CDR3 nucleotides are TGTGCCAGCAGCCTGGGGGCGACGAATCCCGGCGAGCAGTACTTC. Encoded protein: CASSLGATNPGEQYF.

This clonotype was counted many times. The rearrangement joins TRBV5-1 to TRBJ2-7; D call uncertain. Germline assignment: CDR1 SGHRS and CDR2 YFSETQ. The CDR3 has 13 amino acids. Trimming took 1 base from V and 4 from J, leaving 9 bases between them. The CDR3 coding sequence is TGCGCCAGCAGCTTGTCACGTTCGTACGAGCAGTACTTC. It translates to CASSLSRSYEQYF.